The present T cell receptor beta chain was sequenced within a study of blood T cell repertoires in COVID-19. Study background: From the United States, Italy and Spain came samples of acute and convalescent COVID-19.

The data were produced by immunoSEQ multiplex PCR, yet TCRdb's version contains in-frame clones alone and is incomplete. The table includes about 210,000 clones, about 84% detected once. CDR3 length equals 19 residues. The V and J ends lost 4 bases and 0 bases respectively, with 23 bases between them. CDR1 and CDR2 (germline): SGHDT, YYEEEE. Individuals aged 18 to 89 years were recruited from around 22 US areas. The study assigned cohorts using participant-reported clinical history. The chain employs TRBV5-6 and TRBJ1-3; D gene uncertain. Sequenced sample: PBMCs or T cells enriched from blood (not recorded which). This clonotype was obtained from a man aged 35-49 years with acute COVID-19. The CDR3 bases are TGTGCCAGCAGCATAGGGAGACAATCCGTGACATTCTCTGGAAACACCATATATTTT. Protein sequence: CASSIGRQSVTFSGNTIYF. The whole variable domain, filled in from reference TRBV5-6 and TRBJ1-3, reads DAGVTQSPTHLIKTRGQQVTLRCSPKSGHDTVSWYQQALGQGPQFIFQYYEEEERQRGNFPDRFSGHQFPNYSSELNVNALLLGDSALYLCASSIGRQSVTFSGNTIYFGEGSWLTVV.